The next 20 T cell receptor delta chains were all read from a single sample in a study of Vδ1+ human thymocytes. These receptors have no identified antigens. The template was reverse-transcribed extracted RNA. The CDR3 regions were amplified by multiplex PCR from V-gene primers to a constant-region primer. TCRdb redid clone calling on the multiplex PCR reads using CATT. This sample has 70,000 or so delta-chain clones, with more than 30% found just once. Study-level points and caveats: Thymic TRG and TRD repertoires appeared highly polyclonal.

Sequencing was carried out using Vdelta1+ gamma-delta thymocytes from the thymus. Subset of the sample: FACS-sorted CD3+ TCRalphabeta- TCRVdelta1+ TCRVdelta2- thymocytes. These receptors came from a boy younger than two who had congenital heart surgery.

The chain joins TRDV1 to TRDJ1; TRDD3 aligns across 8 bases. In germline, CDR1 is TSWWSYY, CDR2 QGS. CDR3 length: 18 residues. V gave up 0 bases and J gave up 3 bases; unmatched junction bases: 12. The CDR3 sequence is CALGELGLQLGAADKLIF. The CDR3 DNA reads as TGTGCTCTTGGGGAACTTGGACTTCAACTGGGGGCGGCCGATAAACTCATCTTT.

The chain is built from TRDV1 and TRDJ1; D is ambiguous. V was trimmed by 5 bases and J by 1 base, leaving 20 bases between them. This CDR3 comprises 17 residues. The V gene's germline CDR1 is TSWWSYY and CDR2 QGS. The CDR3 DNA reads as TGTGCTCTTGGGTTACTACGTCCTCCATGGATCACCGATAAACTCATCTTT. Residues: CALGLLRPPWITDKLIF.

The chain recombines TRDV1 with TRDJ1; 7 nucleotides agree with TRDD3. CDR3 length: 25 amino acids. CDR1 is TSWWSYY, CDR2 QGS, per germline. Germline trimming cut 4 bases from V and 0 bases from J; bases unmatched to any gene: 35. The chain's CDR3 is CALGVPVPPPGLLGERSWYTDKLIF. The CDR3 nucleotides read TGTGCTCTTGGGGTCCCCGTACCTCCACCCGGGTTGTTGGGGGAGAGGTCGTGGTACACCGATAAACTCATCTTT.

The genes are TRDV2 and TRDJ1, with D maybe TRDD3 (6 bases). V lost 6 bases to trimming and J lost 0 bases, with 10 bases between them. The germline CDR1 and CDR2 sequences are GEAIGNYY and EKD. The CDR3 has 13 residues. CDR3 protein: CACTTGYTDKLIF. For the CDR3, the DNA is TGTGCCTGTACCACTGGGTACACCGATAAACTCATCTTT.

This clone turned up a few times. The chain joins TRDV1 to TRDJ1; no firm D call. Germline loops: CDR1 TSWWSYY, CDR2 QGS. Trimming stripped 2 bases from V and 2 bases from J, with 15 bases between. CDR3 length equals 16 residues. CDR3 sequence reads: CALGELLGLPTDKLIF. CDR3 DNA sequence: TGTGCTCTTGGGGAATTGCTAGGCCTCCCGACCGATAAACTCATCTTT.

This chain joins TRDV1 and TRDJ1; D is possibly TRDD3 (5 bases). Germline assignment: CDR1 TSWWSYY and CDR2 QGS. The CDR3 loop spans 15 amino acids. Between the trimmed V and J ends, which lost 2 bases and 7 bases, there was a span of 17 bases. The CDR3, as DNA: TGTGCTCTTGGGGAAGAGTCCCCCATCGGGGGTAAACTCATCTTT. This gives the protein CALGEESPIGGKLIF.

This sequence joins TRDV1 and TRDJ1; the match to TRDD3 covers 8 bases. V shed 1 base and J 3 bases; nucleotides not matched to a gene: 37. Germline V gene sequence: CDR1 TSWWSYY, CDR2 QGS. The CDR3 is 26 residues long. In nucleotides, the CDR3 is TGTGCTCTTGGGGAACGTAATCCTACGCGATCCCCAACTGGGGGCCACGGGAGGGTGTTCCCCGATAAACTCATCTTT. It specifies CALGERNPTRSPTGGHGRVFPDKLIF.

The V and J genes are TRDV1 and TRDJ1; 9 bases are shared with TRDD3. Germline V gives CDR1 TSWWSYY, CDR2 QGS. The CDR3 is 21 amino acids. V was clipped by 2 bases and J by 0 bases; unmatched bases: 19. The CDR3 nucleotides are TGTGCTCTTGGGGAAGCCATCTGCGGCGTACTGGGGGACCCAAACACCGATAAACTCATCTTT. The encoded protein is CALGEAICGVLGDPNTDKLIF.

Only a few counts were recorded for this clone. The V gene is TRDV2, the J gene TRDJ3, with D perhaps TRDD3 (6 bases). Between the trimmed V and J ends, which lost 3 bases and 0 bases, there was a span of 23 bases. The CDR3 has 21 residues. CDR1 and CDR2 from the germline V gene are GEAIGNYY and EKD. The CDR3 spells CACDPDWTWGIHSWDTRQMFF. Here the CDR3 DNA reads TGTGCCTGTGACCCAGATTGGACCTGGGGAATTCACTCCTGGGACACCCGACAGATGTTTTTC.

The rearrangement joins TRDV1 to TRDJ1; possibly TRDD3 for D (6 bases). The CDR3 has 14 amino acids. CDR1 is TSWWSYY, CDR2 QGS, per germline. With 2 bases removed from V and 9 bases from J, the gap between germline ends came to 16 bases. The CDR3 sequence: CALGECRGGDELIF. For the CDR3, the DNA is TGTGCTCTTGGGGAATGTAGGGGCGGGGATGAACTCATCTTT.

The rearrangement links TRDV1 to TRDJ1, with 12 nucleotides matching TRDD3. V shed 3 bases and J 8 bases; nucleotides not matched to a gene: 22. Per the germline V gene, CDR1 is TSWWSYY and CDR2 is QGS. There are 20 residues in the CDR3. The DNA of the CDR3 is TGTGCTCTTGGGGAGAGGAACTTCCTACTGGGGGATACTTTTCGCGAGAAACTCATCTTT. Translated: CALGERNFLLGDTFREKLIF.

This clone is a singleton in its sample. The chain has TRDV1 and TRDJ1; maybe TRDD2 (9 bases). CDR1 is TSWWSYY, CDR2 QGS, per germline. V shed 1 base and J shed 0 bases, with 30 bases lying between them. This CDR3 region has 22 residues. CDR3 coding DNA: TGTGCTCTTGGGGAACCCCCGGCCTTCCTACAACTGGGGGGTATATACACCGATAAACTCATCTTT. Amino acids: CALGEPPAFLQLGGIYTDKLIF.

As regards this clone: Distinct nucleotide sequences in the sample also encode this CDR3. The V call is TRDV1, the J call TRDJ1, with 7 bases aligning to TRDD3. This CDR3 contains 20 residues. V trimming: 3 bases; J trimming: 5 bases; junction bases outside the gene matches: 24. In germline, CDR1 is TSWWSYY, CDR2 QGS. CDR3 in DNA: TGTGCTCTTGGGGACGGACCTCACGGCCTGGGGGGCTCTCTGGCTGATAAACTCATCTTT. As protein: CALGDGPHGLGGSLADKLIF.

This clone has just a few counts. The J gene is TRDJ1, the V gene TRDV1; 12 bases line up with TRDD3. V gave up 4 bases and J gave up 2 bases; unmatched junction bases: 23. CDR1 is TSWWSYY and CDR2 is QGS in the germline V gene. The CDR3 is made up of 22 amino acids. The DNA of the CDR3 is TGTGCTCTTGGGGTAACTTCCCCCACCGACGTACTGGGGGATACCCTGACCGATAAACTCATCTTT. Encoded protein: CALGVTSPTDVLGDTLTDKLIF.

This chain uses TRDV1 with TRDJ1; D remains ambiguous. CDR1 TSWWSYY and CDR2 QGS come from the germline V gene. This CDR3 is 25 amino acids long. Trimming stripped 2 bases from V and 0 bases from J, with 40 bases between. The CDR3 DNA follows: TGTGCTCTTGGGGAAGGCTACGGAGGTGGAGAGGAGGCCCGGACGGGTTACACTTACACCGATAAACTCATCTTT. Its translation: CALGEGYGGGEEARTGYTYTDKLIF.

This clone was seen a few times. This chain joins TRDV1 and TRDJ1, with unresolved D. The CDR3 totals 15 residues. Per the germline V gene, CDR1 is TSWWSYY and CDR2 is QGS. Trimming pared 2 bases from V and 0 bases from J, leaving 10 bases between. In DNA form, the CDR3 reads TGTGCTCTTGGGGAAAAGTTTGGATACACCGATAAACTCATCTTT. Translated: CALGEKFGYTDKLIF.

To note about this clone: This specimen includes other DNA sequences encoding the same CDR3. The chain joins TRDV1 to TRDJ1; 7 nucleotides align to TRDD3. Germline CDR1 is TSWWSYY and CDR2 is QGS. The CDR3 sequence is 15 residues long. J gave up 0 bases and V 0 bases, and 1 base lay outside the gene matches. CDR3 in DNA: TGTGCTCTTGGGGAACTTCTGGGGGACACCGATAAACTCATCTTT. Its protein product is CALGELLGDTDKLIF.

In this sample, this clone turned up a few times. V gene TRDV1 combines with J gene TRDJ1, with TRDD3 matching over 7 bases. Germline loops: CDR1 TSWWSYY, CDR2 QGS. With 2 bases clipped from V and 0 bases from J, the junction kept 24 bases outside the gene matches. The CDR3 loop spans 22 amino acids. DNA of the CDR3: TGTGCTCTTGGGGAATTTGGTGTATCGTGGCTGGGGGCCGACAATTACACCGATAAACTCATCTTT. It is translated as CALGEFGVSWLGADNYTDKLIF.

The V and J genes are TRDV1 and TRDJ1; 10 nucleotides align to TRDD3. V trimming: 2 bases; J trimming: 0 bases; junction bases outside the gene matches: 27. The germline gives CDR1 TSWWSYY, CDR2 QGS. CDR3 size: 24 residues. The CDR3 DNA is TGTGCTCTTGGGGAAGGTACGCCGTCCTCCCGATTCTACTGGGGGATTCGGTACACCGATAAACTCATCTTT. Translating gives CALGEGTPSSRFYWGIRYTDKLIF.

The genes are TRDV1 and TRDJ1; unclear D gene. Germline V gene sequence: CDR1 TSWWSYY, CDR2 QGS. Trimming took 1 base from V and 3 from J, leaving 15 bases between them. CDR3 length equals 16 residues. This chain's CDR3 is CALGEQLREFPDKLIF. For the CDR3, the DNA is TGTGCTCTTGGGGAACAGCTACGTGAGTTCCCCGATAAACTCATCTTT.